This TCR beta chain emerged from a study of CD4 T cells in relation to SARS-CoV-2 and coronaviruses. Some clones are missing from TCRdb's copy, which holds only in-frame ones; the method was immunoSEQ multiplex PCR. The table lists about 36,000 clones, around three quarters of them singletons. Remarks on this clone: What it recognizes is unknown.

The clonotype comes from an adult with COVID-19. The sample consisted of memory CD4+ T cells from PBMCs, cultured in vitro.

CDR3 nucleotides: TGCGCCAGCAGCTTGGAGACAGGTGAGCAGTTCTTC. Its translation: CASSLETGEQFF. The chain joins TRBV5-1 to TRBJ2-1; maybe TRBD1 (6 bases). The V and J ends lost 0 bases and 9 bases respectively, with 7 bases between them. Germline V lookup: CDR1 SGHRS, CDR2 YFSETQ. The CDR3 extends over 12 amino acids.